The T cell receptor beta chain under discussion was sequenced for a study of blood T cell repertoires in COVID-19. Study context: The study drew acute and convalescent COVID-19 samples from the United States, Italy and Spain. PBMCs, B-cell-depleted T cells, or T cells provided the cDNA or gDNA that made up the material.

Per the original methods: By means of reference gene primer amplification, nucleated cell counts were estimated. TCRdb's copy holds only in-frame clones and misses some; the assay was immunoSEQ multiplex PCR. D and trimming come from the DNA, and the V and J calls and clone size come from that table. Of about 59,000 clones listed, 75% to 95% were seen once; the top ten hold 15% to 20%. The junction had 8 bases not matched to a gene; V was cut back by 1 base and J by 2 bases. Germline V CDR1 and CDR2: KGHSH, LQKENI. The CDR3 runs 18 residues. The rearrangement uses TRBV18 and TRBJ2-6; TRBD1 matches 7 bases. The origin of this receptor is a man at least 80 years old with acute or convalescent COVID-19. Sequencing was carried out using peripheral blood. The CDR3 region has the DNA TGTGCCAGCTCACCACGGATGACAGGGCCCGCTGGGGCCAACGTCCTGACTTTC. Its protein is CASSPRMTGPAGANVLTF.